This T cell receptor beta chain is from a study of shared clonotypes between healthy human individuals. This CDR3 spans 14 amino acids. V trimming: 6 bases; J trimming: 5 bases; junction bases outside the gene matches: 8. Germline V lookup: CDR1 SNHLY, CDR2 FYNNEI. This table comes from immunoSEQ multiplex PCR, and its TCRdb copy is limited to in-frame clones, with some not included. The table lists 2 million to 2.5 million clones, 93% of them singletons, with about 0.39% in the top ten. The V call is TRBV2, the J call TRBJ2-7; TRBD2 agrees at 9 bases. Material for sequencing was naive CD4+ T cells from PBMCs. The subset is: CD45RA+ positively selected. This TCR came from a man between 18 and 29 years old in good health. Some clones in this sample may be carry-over from other donors' samples. Here the CDR3 reads CASRSASGTDEQYF. Here the CDR3 DNA reads TGTGCCAGCAGGTCGGCTAGCGGGACGGACGAGCAGTACTTC.